A selection of T cell receptor beta chains follows, all from one sample in a study of cytomegalovirus exposure and HLA in healthy donors. Only in-frame clones appear in the TCRdb table, and some are missing; sequencing was by immunoSEQ multiplex PCR. The sample has more than 300,000 clones, more than 80% seen once; the top ten hold approximately 0.8%. The specimen sequenced was PBMCs. The receptors stem from a woman in her late teens or twenties in good health and CMV-seronegative. Each CDR3 is given with its conserved first and last residue. A D gene is named only where the DNA matches it firmly. A row's size may be missing; if present it is once, few, many or a size class.

d_call	v_call	j_call	clone_size	cdr3_nt	cdr3_aa
TRBD1	TRBV4-1	TRBJ2-7	NA	TGCGCCAGCAGCCAAGATCCTTGGGACAGCTCCTACGAGCAGTACTTC	CASSQDPWDSSYEQYF
TRBD1	TRBV6-5	TRBJ2-7	NA	TGTGCCAGCAGTTCGGGACAGGGACACTACGAGCAGTACTTC	CASSSGQGHYEQYF
NA	TRBV5-4	TRBJ2-5	NA	TGTGCCAGCAGCTTGCGTCTAGAGGAGACCCAGTACTTC	CASSLRLEETQYF
TRBD1	TRBV28	TRBJ1-5	NA	TGTGCCAGCAGACAAACAGGGGCGCCACAGCCCCAGCATTTT	CASRQTGAPQPQHF
TRBD2	TRBV7-2	TRBJ2-5	NA	TGTGCCAGCAGCGCATCACCTGGAGTAGCGGGATATAAAGAGACCCAGTACTTC	CASSASPGVAGYKETQYF
NA	TRBV19	TRBJ2-1	NA	TGTGCCACCGCCCTACAGGGATCCTACAATGAGCAGTTCTTC	CATALQGSYNEQFF
TRBD1	TRBV28	TRBJ1-1	NA	TGTGCCAGCAGCGGACAGGGGGCAAAAACTGAAGCTTTCTTT	CASSGQGAKTEAFF
TRBD2	TRBV9	TRBJ2-2	once	TGTGCCAGCCGGGGGGTCTCGAACACCGGGGAGCTGTTTTTT	CASRGVSNTGELFF
NA	TRBV6-4	TRBJ2-3	NA	TGTGCCAGCAGTGACTCTGGCGGGAACACAGATACGCAGTATTTT	CASSDSGGNTDTQYF
TRBD1	TRBV18	TRBJ1-5	few	TGTGCCAGCTCACGACAGGGTCAGCCCCAGCATTTT	CASSRQGQPQHF
TRBD2	TRBV28	TRBJ2-1	NA	TGTGCCAGCAGTTCATTAGCGGGGGATAACAATGAGCAGTTCTTC	CASSSLAGDNNEQFF
TRBD1	TRBV19	TRBJ2-6	NA	TGTGCCAGTGGCGGGACAGGATTCCCTGGGGCCAACGTCCTGACTTTC	CASGGTGFPGANVLTF
NA	TRBV6-6	TRBJ1-4	NA	TGTGCCAGCAGTTACAGGGGCGGCGAAAAACTGTTTTTT	CASSYRGGEKLFF
TRBD1	TRBV7-6	TRBJ1-4	NA	TGTGCCAGCAGCCGGACGGGACAGAATGAAAAACTGTTTTTT	CASSRTGQNEKLFF
NA	TRBV2	TRBJ1-6	once	TGTGCCAGCAGTCGGACAAGCCATGCCTATAATTCACCCCTCCACTTT	CASSRTSHAYNSPLHF
TRBD1	TRBV27	TRBJ2-7	once	TGTGCCAGCAGTTTATCGGGGCAGGGGGCGTCCTACGAGCAGTACTTC	CASSLSGQGASYEQYF
TRBD1	TRBV28	TRBJ1-5	NA	TGTGCCAGCAGTCCCGACAGGGAGGTTCAGCCCCAGCATTTT	CASSPDREVQPQHF
NA	TRBV11-2	TRBJ2-7	NA	TGTGCCAGCAGCTTAGCCTTTGACAGATCCTACGAGCAGTACTTC	CASSLAFDRSYEQYF
NA	TRBV27	TRBJ2-5	NA	TGTGCCAGCAGTCGCGGGGGCCGAGAGACCCAGTACTTC	CASSRGGRETQYF
NA	TRBV30	TRBJ1-1	NA	TGTGCCTGGAGTGTTAACCGCGGAGCTTTCTTT	CAWSVNRGAFF
TRBD1	TRBV6-5	TRBJ1-3	once	TGTGCCAGCAGGCGGACAGGGGACTCTGGAAACACCATATATTTT	CASRRTGDSGNTIYF
TRBD1	TRBV19	TRBJ2-2	many	TGTGCCAGTAGTCCCCGGTATGGGACAGGGATTAGGGCCGGGGAGCTGTTTTTT	CASSPRYGTGIRAGELFF
NA	TRBV6-1	TRBJ1-1	NA	TGTGCCAGCAGTGAATTTGGGGGGAGGAACACTGAAGCTTTCTTT	CASSEFGGRNTEAFF
NA	TRBV18	TRBJ1-3	NA	TGTGCCAGCTCAATAAGAGATTCTGGAAACACCATATATTTT	CASSIRDSGNTIYF
NA	TRBV2	TRBJ2-3	once	TGTGCCAGCAGTGTATATGCGTTTCATACAGATACGCAGTATTTT	CASSVYAFHTDTQYF
NA	TRBV9	TRBJ2-7	NA	TGTGCCAGCAGCGTATCGACTGGCTCCTACGAGCAGTACTTC	CASSVSTGSYEQYF